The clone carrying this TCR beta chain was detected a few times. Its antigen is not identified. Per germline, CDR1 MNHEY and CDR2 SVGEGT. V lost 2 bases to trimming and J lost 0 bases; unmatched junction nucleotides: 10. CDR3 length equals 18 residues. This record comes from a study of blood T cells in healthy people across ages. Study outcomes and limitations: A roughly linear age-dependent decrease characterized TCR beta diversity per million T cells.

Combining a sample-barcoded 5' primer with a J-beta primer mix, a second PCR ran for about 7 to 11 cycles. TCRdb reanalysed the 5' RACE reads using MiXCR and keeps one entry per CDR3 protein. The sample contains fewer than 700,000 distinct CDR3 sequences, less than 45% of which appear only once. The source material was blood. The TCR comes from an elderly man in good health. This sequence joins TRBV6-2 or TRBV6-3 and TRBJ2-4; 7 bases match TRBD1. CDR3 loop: CASSYNDREGGAKNIQYF. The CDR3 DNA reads TGTGCCAGCAGTTACAATGACAGGGAAGGGGGAGCCAAAAACATTCAGTACTTC.